The rows below give T cell receptor beta chains drawn from one sample of a study of T cells in Graves' hyperthyroidism and ophthalmopathy. TCRdb passed the multiplex PCR reads through MiXCR, listing each CDR3 protein once. In the table there are approximately 24,000 distinct CDR3 sequences, 45% to 50% of which are singletons. The sequenced sample was blood. Receptors were obtained from a woman aged 40 to 55 with Graves' hyperthyroidism that later progressed to Graves' ophthalmopathy. Each CDR3 is given with its conserved first and last residue. D genes are given only for firm matches. Size is omitted from some rows. Given values are once, few, many or a class for expanded clones.

j_call d_call v_call clone_size cdr3_nt cdr3_aa
TRBJ2-3 . TRBV9 . TGTGCCAGCAGCGTATCATCCCGCACAGATACGCAGTATTTT CASSVSSRTDTQYF
TRBJ1-2 . TRBV29-1 . TGCAGCGTTTATGGCCTCGTTGGGGCAGGGGGCTACACCTTC CSVYGLVGAGGYTF
TRBJ1-2 . TRBV5-1 few TGCGCCAGCAGCTTATCCGGACAGTTCGAAGGCTACACCTTC CASSLSGQFEGYTF
TRBJ2-7 . TRBV20-1 . TGCAGTGCTAGTAGGATCGTGGTCCCCTACGAGCAGTACTTC CSASRIVVPYEQYF
TRBJ2-5 TRBD2 TRBV20-1 . TGCAGTGCTAGAATGCGAGGTAGCGGGAGCCACCCGCATTGGGCCCAGTACTTC CSARMRGSGSHPHWAQYF
TRBJ2-5 . TRBV5-1 many TGCGCCAGCAGCTTGGGTGGTGGGGGCAACGTTCAAGAGACCCAGTACTTC CASSLGGGGNVQETQYF
TRBJ2-7 . TRBV10-3 . TGTGCCATCAGTGAAGGAGCGAACATACGACCCTACGAGCAGTACTTC CAISEGANIRPYEQYF
TRBJ1-6 . TRBV10-2 few TGCGCCAGCTCTTGGAACGGCAGGGATTCACCCCTCCACTTT CASSWNGRDSPLHF
TRBJ2-2 . TRBV5-1 once TGCGCCAGCAGTCGGGGTGGAGGGAACACCGGGGAGCTGTTTTTT CASSRGGGNTGELFF
TRBJ2-3 . TRBV7-8 few TGTGCCAGCAGACGCACAGATACGCAGTATTTT CASRRTDTQYF
TRBJ2-7 . TRBV5-1 . TGCGCCAGCACCGCTCGGGAGCAGTACTTC CASTAREQYF
TRBJ1-6 TRBD1 TRBV7-2 . TGTGCCAGCAGCCCTACAGGGGCTAATTCACCCCTCCACTTT CASSPTGANSPLHF
TRBJ2-7 TRBD2 TRBV20-1 few TGCAGTGCTCACGACGTAGCGGGAGGCTACGAGCAGTACTTC CSAHDVAGGYEQYF
TRBJ1-5 . TRBV10-3 . TGTGCCAGCAGCCCTATCCTGCGACAGACCAGCAATCAGCCCCAGCATTTT CASSPILRQTSNQPQHF
TRBJ1-2 . TRBV6-6 . TGTGCCAGCACCCCCGTTGGCTATGGCTACACCTTC CASTPVGYGYTF